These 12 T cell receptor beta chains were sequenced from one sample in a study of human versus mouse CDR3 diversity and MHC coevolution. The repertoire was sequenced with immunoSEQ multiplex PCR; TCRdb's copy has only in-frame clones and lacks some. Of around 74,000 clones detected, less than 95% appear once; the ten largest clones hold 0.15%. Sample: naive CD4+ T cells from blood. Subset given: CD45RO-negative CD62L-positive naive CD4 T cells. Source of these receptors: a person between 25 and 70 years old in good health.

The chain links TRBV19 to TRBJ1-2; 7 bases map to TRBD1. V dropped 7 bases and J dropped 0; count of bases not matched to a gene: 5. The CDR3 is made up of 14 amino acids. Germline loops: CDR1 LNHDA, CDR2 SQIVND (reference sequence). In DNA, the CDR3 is TGTGCCAGTAAGAGACAGGGAACTAACTATGGCTACACCTTC. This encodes CASKRQGTNYGYTF.

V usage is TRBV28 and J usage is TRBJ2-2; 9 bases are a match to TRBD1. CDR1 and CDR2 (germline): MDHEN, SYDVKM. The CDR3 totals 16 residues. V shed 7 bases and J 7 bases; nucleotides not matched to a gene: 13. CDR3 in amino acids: CASTTNRDRVYGELFF. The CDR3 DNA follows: TGTGCCAGCACCACTAACCGGGACAGGGTTTACGGGGAGCTGTTTTTT.

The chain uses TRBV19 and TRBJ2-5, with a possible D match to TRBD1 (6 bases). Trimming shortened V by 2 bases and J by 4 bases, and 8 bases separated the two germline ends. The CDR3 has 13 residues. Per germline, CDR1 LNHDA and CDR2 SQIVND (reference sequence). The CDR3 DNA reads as TGTGCCAGTAGTATAACAGGGTCAGAGACCCAGTACTTC. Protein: CASSITGSETQYF.

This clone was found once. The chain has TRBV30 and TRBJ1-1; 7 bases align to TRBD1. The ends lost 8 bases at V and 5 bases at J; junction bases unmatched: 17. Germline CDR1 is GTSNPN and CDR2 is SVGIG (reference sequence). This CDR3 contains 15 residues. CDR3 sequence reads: CAKTLLTGVRTEAFF. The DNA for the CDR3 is TGTGCCAAAACTTTACTCACAGGGGTTCGGACTGAAGCTTTCTTT.

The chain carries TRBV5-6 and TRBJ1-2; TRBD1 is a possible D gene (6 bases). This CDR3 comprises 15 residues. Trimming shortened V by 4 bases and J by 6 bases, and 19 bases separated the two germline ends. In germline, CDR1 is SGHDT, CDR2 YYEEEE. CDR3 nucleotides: TGTGCCAGCAGCCCATATACAGGGCCTAAGAATGGCTACACCTTC. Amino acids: CASSPYTGPKNGYTF.

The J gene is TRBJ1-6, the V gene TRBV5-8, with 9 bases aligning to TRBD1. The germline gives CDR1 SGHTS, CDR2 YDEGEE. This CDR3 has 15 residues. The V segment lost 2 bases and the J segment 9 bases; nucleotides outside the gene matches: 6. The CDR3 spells CASSLTGTGTSPLHF. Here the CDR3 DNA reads TGTGCCAGCAGCTTAACCGGGACAGGGACTTCACCCCTCCACTTT.

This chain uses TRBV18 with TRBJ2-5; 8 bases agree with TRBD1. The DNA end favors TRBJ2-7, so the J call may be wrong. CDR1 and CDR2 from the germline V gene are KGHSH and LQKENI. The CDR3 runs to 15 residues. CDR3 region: CASSPIGTGSYEQYF. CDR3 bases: TGTGCCAGCTCACCTATCGGGACAGGATCCTACGAGCAGTACTTC.

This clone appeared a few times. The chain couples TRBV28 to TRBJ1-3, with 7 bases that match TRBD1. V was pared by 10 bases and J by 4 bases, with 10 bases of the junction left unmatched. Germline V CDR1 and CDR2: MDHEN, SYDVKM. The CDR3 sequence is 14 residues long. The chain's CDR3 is CATIQGSAGNTIYF. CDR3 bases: TGTGCCACCATACAGGGGTCGGCAGGAAACACCATATATTTT.

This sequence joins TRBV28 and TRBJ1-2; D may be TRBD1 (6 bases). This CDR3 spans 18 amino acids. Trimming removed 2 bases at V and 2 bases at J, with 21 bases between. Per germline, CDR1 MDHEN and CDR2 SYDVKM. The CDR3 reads CASSLQNLWGGPNYGYTF. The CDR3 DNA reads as TGTGCCAGCAGTTTACAGAACCTATGGGGGGGGCCCAACTATGGCTACACCTTC.

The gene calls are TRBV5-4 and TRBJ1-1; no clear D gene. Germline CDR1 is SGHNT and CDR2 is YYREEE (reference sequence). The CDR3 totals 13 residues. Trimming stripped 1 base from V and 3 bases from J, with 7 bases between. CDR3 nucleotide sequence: TGTGCCAGCAGCTTGCTCCCGTACACTGAAGCTTTCTTT. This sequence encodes CASSLLPYTEAFF.

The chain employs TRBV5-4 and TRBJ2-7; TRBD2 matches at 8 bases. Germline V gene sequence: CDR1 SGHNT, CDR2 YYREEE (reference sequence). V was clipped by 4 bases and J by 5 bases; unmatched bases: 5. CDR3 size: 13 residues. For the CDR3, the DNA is TGTGCCAGCAGCCTGACGGGAGGGAACGAGCAGTACTTC. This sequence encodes CASSLTGGNEQYF.

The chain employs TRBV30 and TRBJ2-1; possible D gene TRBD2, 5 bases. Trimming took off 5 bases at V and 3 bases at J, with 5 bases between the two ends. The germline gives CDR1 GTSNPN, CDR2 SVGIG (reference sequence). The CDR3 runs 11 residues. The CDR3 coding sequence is TGTGCCTGGGGAGGCTACAATGAGCAGTTCTTC. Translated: CAWGGYNEQFF.